This paragraph reports one T cell receptor beta chain. In the original workflow: Amplified reference gene primers provided the basis for estimating nucleated cell counts. Clones were read by immunoSEQ multiplex PCR, and TCRdb kept only the in-frame ones, dropping some. The DNA gave D and trimming, while V, J and clone size come from that table. The sample has 160,000 or so clones, more than 85% seen once. This specimen belongs to a study of blood T cell repertoires in COVID-19. Study overall: Some COVID-19 samples were acute and others convalescent; all came from the United States, Italy and Spain. PBMCs, B-cell-depleted T cells, or T cells were the source of the cDNA or gDNA that made up the material.

The sequence derives from a woman between 65 and 79 years old with acute or convalescent COVID-19. The sequenced sample consisted of peripheral blood.

CDR3 sequence reads: CASRPNQDSPDTIYF. The CDR3 nucleotides read TGTGCCAGCAGACCTAACCAGGACTCCCCGGACACCATATATTTT. V usage is TRBV28 and J usage is TRBJ1-3; D gene unclear. This CDR3 region has 15 residues. V was cut by 6 bases and J by 8 bases, with 20 bases left in between. Germline values: CDR1 MDHEN, CDR2 SYDVKM.